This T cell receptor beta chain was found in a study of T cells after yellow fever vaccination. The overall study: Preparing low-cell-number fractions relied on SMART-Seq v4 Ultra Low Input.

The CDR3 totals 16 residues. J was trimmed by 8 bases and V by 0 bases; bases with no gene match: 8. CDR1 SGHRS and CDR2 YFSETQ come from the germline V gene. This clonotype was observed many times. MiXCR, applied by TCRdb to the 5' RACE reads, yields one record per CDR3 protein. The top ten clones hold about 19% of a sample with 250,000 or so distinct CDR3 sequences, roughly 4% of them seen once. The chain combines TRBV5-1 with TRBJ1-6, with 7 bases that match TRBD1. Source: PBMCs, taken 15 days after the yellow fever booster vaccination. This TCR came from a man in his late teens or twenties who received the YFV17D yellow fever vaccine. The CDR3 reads CASSLVPFGTDSPLHF. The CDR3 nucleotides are TGCGCCAGCAGCTTGGTGCCCTTCGGGACAGATTCACCCCTCCACTTT. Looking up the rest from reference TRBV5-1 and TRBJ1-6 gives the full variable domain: KAGVTQTPRYLIKTRGQQVTLSCSPISGHRSVSWYQQTPGQGLQFLFEYFSETQRNKGNFPGRFSGRQFSNSRSEMNVSTLELGDSALYLCASSLVPFGTDSPLHFGNGTRLTVT.